The 20 T cell receptor beta chains below come from one sample, sequenced in a study of blood T cell repertoires in COVID-19 (dated by TCRdb to about 2020). The method behind the library was the immunoSEQ multiplex PCR assay. What TCRdb holds here is the immuneACCESS table cut down to in-frame rearrangements. Part of the clones is not present; checked against another copy, under half of the missing clones reflect an unresolved V gene, and the others are unexplained. This sample comprises tens of thousands of clones, more than 85% of them detected only once. The ten biggest clones cover approximately 7% of the sample. The sample consisted of peripheral blood. These receptors all stem from a man between 35 and 55 years old with COVID-19, enrolled during active disease.

This chain joins TRBV6-5 and TRBJ1-2; maybe TRBD1 (6 bases). Trimming took 6 bases from V and 3 from J, leaving 14 bases between them. CDR3 size: 14 residues. The germline gives CDR1 MNHEY, CDR2 SVGAGI. The CDR3: CASSVDGQYYGYTF. The CDR3 nucleotides read TGTGCCAGCAGCGTAGATGGACAGTACTATGGCTACACCTTC.

The sample holds a few counts of this clone. The chain recombines TRBV5-1 with TRBJ1-2; the match to TRBD1 covers 9 bases. The CDR3 is made up of 13 amino acids. With V trimmed by 4 bases and J by 9 bases, 7 bases remained unmatched. Germline V lookup: CDR1 SGHRS, CDR2 YFSETQ. The CDR3 is CASSTGQGRSYTF. CDR3 DNA sequence: TGCGCCAGCAGCACCGGACAGGGGCGGAGCTACACCTTC.

The chain is built from TRBV7-6 and TRBJ2-1, with 9 bases that match TRBD1. This CDR3 comprises 18 residues. With 1 base clipped from V and 7 bases from J, the junction kept 14 bases outside the gene matches. Per germline, CDR1 SGHVS and CDR2 FNYEAQ. The CDR3 region has the DNA TGTGCCAGCAGCTTAGAGAAGTGGACCGGGACAGGGATGAATGAGCAGTTCTTC. Translation gives CASSLEKWTGTGMNEQFF.

The chain recombines TRBV30 with TRBJ1-4; possibly TRBD1 for D (6 bases). With 0 bases removed from V and 1 base from J, the gap between germline ends came to 9 bases. CDR1 and CDR2 from the germline V gene are GTSNPN and SVGIG (reference sequence). The CDR3 loop spans 15 amino acids. CDR3 nucleotides: TGTGCCTGGAGTGTCCAACAGGGAACTAATGAAAAACTGTTTTTT. It specifies CAWSVQQGTNEKLFF.

The chain links TRBV5-4 to TRBJ2-7, with 9 bases identical to TRBD1. This CDR3 has 14 amino acids. Trimming at V came to 3 bases and at J to 4 bases, leaving 5 bases not matched to a gene. Germline V gene lookup returns CDR1 SGHNT and CDR2 YYREEE (reference sequence). The CDR3 loop is CASSSGQGIYEQYF. Written as DNA, the CDR3 is TGTGCCAGCAGCTCGGGACAGGGAATATACGAGCAGTACTTC. The variable domain in full, with the rest retrieved from reference TRBV5-4 and TRBJ2-7, is ETGVTQSPTHLIKTRGQQVTLRCSSQSGHNTVSWYQQALGQGPQFIFQYYREEENGRGNFPPRFSGLQFPNYSSELNVNALELDDSALYLCASSSGQGIYEQYFGPGTRLTVT.

V and J are TRBV10-3 and TRBJ2-2; D gene ambiguous. Trimming shortened V by 6 bases and J by 4 bases, and 12 bases separated the two germline ends. The CDR3 is 14 residues long. Per germline, CDR1 ENHRY and CDR2 SYGVKD. CDR3 in DNA: TGTGCCATCAGAGACATGCCGAGCACCGGGGAGCTGTTTTTT. This translates into CAIRDMPSTGELFF.

V and J are TRBV3-1 (or the pseudogene TRBV3-2) and TRBJ2-7, with D maybe TRBD1 (5 bases). The V and J ends lost 0 bases and 5 bases respectively, with 11 bases between them. The germline V gene has CDR1 LGHDT and CDR2 YNNKEL (reference sequence). The CDR3 sequence is 14 residues long. The CDR3 DNA reads as TGTGCCAGCAGCCAAGAAGGGGTCGTCCACGAGCAGTACTTC. Translated: CASSQEGVVHEQYF.

The chain combines TRBV21-1 with TRBJ2-1; the DNA was not compared with TRBD1, the D call given in the table. TRBV21-1 is a known pseudogene. The CDR3 consists of 14 residues. The CDR3 DNA reads TGTGCCAGCATACCAGGGCAGGAGTGCAATGAGCAGTTCTTC. Protein: CASIPGQECNEQFF.

This clone was seen more than once but under ten times. This CDR3 is CAWRDWGQGKQTDTQYF. DNA of the CDR3: TGTGCCTGGAGAGATTGGGGACAGGGGAAACAGACAGATACGCAGTATTTT. The gene calls are TRBV30 and TRBJ2-3; 10 bases match TRBD1. This CDR3 has 17 residues. With 3 bases clipped from V and 3 bases from J, the junction kept 12 bases outside the gene matches. Germline V gives CDR1 GTSNPN, CDR2 SVGIG (reference sequence).

The gene calls are TRBV3-1 (or the pseudogene TRBV3-2) and TRBJ1-3; no reliable D call. CDR3 size: 12 residues. V shed 8 bases and J shed 9 bases, with 14 bases lying between them. Per germline, CDR1 LGHDT and CDR2 YNNKEL (reference sequence). In nucleotides, the CDR3 is TGTGCCAGCGCCTCGGTGTCGGGCACCATATATTTT. Translation gives CASASVSGTIYF.

V is TRBV5-4 and J is TRBJ2-3; 8 bases are a match to TRBD2. This CDR3 comprises 13 residues. Germline V CDR1 and CDR2: SGHNT, YYREEE (reference sequence). CDR3 in amino acids: CAMQAGDTDTQYF. DNA for the CDR3: TGTGCTATGCAAGCGGGGGACACAGATACGCAGTATTTT.

V usage is TRBV2 and J usage is TRBJ2-7; tentatively, D is TRBD1 (6 bases). The V gene lost 7 bases and the J gene lost 4 bases, with 14 bases spanning the gap. The CDR3 is 13 amino acids. Germline V CDR1 and CDR2: SNHLY, FYNNEI. The CDR3 sequence is CASTRDIGYEQYF. As DNA, the CDR3 is TGTGCCAGCACGAGGGACATCGGGTACGAGCAGTACTTC.

The rearrangement joins TRBV19 to TRBJ1-4; weak D call: TRBD1 (5 bases). In germline, CDR1 is LNHDA, CDR2 SQIVND (reference sequence). The CDR3 runs to 15 residues. With 3 bases removed from V and 3 bases from J, the gap between germline ends came to 11 bases. The CDR3: CASSIAGISNEKLFF. In nucleotides, the CDR3 is TGTGCCAGTAGTATCGCAGGGATTTCTAATGAAAAACTGTTTTTT.

The chain uses TRBV4-1 and TRBJ1-2; D is uncertain. This CDR3 region has 13 residues. CDR1 and CDR2 (germline): MGHRA, YSYEKL. V was pared by 0 bases and J by 7 bases, with 9 bases between. The DNA for the CDR3 is TGCGCCAGCAGCCAAGATGAACTCCGTGGCTACACCTTC. Translated: CASSQDELRGYTF.

CDR3 bases: TGTGCCAGCAGTTCCCGGGGATGGAGGACTGAAGCTTTCTTT. It is translated as CASSSRGWRTEAFF. V usage is TRBV27 and J usage is TRBJ1-1; no firm D call. The CDR3 contains 14 residues. Trimming pared 4 bases from V and 5 bases from J, leaving 14 bases between. The V gene's germline CDR1 is MNHEY and CDR2 SMNVEV (reference sequence).

V gene TRBV12-3 or TRBV12-4 combines with J gene TRBJ1-1; no reliable D call. There are 13 residues in the CDR3. Trimming cost V 7 bases and J 2 bases, with 11 bases left between them. The CDR3 nucleotides are TGTGCCAGCAACGAGAAGAGCAACACTGAAGCTTTCTTT. Translating gives CASNEKSNTEAFF.

The genes are TRBV28 and TRBJ2-1; the match to TRBD2 covers 8 bases. Germline assignment: CDR1 MDHEN and CDR2 SYDVKM. The V segment lost 5 bases and the J segment 8 bases; nucleotides outside the gene matches: 11. The CDR3 contains 15 residues. CDR3 in amino acids: CASSESRGGLHEQFF. CDR3 in DNA: TGTGCCAGCAGTGAAAGCCGGGGGGGCCTACATGAGCAGTTCTTC. The full variable domain, rest sourced from reference TRBV28 and TRBJ2-1, is DVKVTQSSRYLVKRTGEKVFLECVQDMDHENMFWYRQDPGLGLRLIYFSYDVKMKEKGDIPEGYSVSREKKERFSLILESASTNQTSMYLCASSESRGGLHEQFFGPGTRLTVL.

This CDR3 is CATSDLVGSANEQFF. The CDR3, as DNA: TGTGCCACCAGTGATTTGGTCGGGTCGGCCAATGAGCAGTTCTTC. V is TRBV24-1 and J is TRBJ2-1; D unclear. The V end was cut by 0 bases, the J end by 6 bases, with 11 bases between. Germline V gene lookup returns CDR1 KGHDR and CDR2 SFDVKD. This CDR3 has 15 amino acids.

The chain carries TRBV12-3 or TRBV12-4 and TRBJ1-2, with 7 nucleotides matching TRBD1. With V trimmed by 5 bases and J by 6 bases, 3 bases remained unmatched. CDR3 length: 12 residues. CDR3 loop: CASSRGTDGYTF. The CDR3 nucleotides are TGTGCCAGCAGTCGAGGGACAGATGGCTACACCTTC.

V and J are TRBV7-9 and TRBJ2-7; D gene unclear. CDR1 is SEHNR and CDR2 is FQNEAQ in the germline V gene (reference sequence). The V end lost 1 base, the J end lost 3 bases, and 7 bases lay between the germline ends. The CDR3 runs to 13 residues. The CDR3 DNA follows: TGTGCCAGCAGCTTAGTATCCTACTACGAGCAGTACTTC. It specifies CASSLVSYYEQYF.